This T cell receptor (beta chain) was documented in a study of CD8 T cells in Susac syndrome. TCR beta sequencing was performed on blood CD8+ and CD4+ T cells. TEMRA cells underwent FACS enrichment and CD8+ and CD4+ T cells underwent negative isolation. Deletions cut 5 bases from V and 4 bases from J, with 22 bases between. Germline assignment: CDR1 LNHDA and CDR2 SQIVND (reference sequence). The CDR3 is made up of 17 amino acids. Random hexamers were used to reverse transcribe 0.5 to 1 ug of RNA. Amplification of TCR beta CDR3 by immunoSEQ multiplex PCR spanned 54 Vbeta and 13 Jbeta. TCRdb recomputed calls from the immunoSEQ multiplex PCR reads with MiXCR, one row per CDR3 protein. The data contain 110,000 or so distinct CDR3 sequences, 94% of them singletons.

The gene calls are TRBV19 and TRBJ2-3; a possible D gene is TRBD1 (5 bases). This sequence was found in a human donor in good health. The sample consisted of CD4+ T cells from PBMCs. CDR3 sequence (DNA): TGTGCCAGTAGTCCGAGGACACAAAAAAGTCCCCCAGATACGCAGTATTTT. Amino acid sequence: CASSPRTQKSPPDTQYF.